The 9 T cell receptor beta chains below all came from one sample that was sequenced in a study of cytomegalovirus exposure and HLA in healthy donors. The PCR used 60 Vbeta and 13 Jbeta primers. Here immunoSEQ multiplex PCR was the method, and the copy in TCRdb shows in-frame clones only, minus some. The table lists 60,000 or so clones, 85% to 90% of them singletons. Sequenced: PBMCs. Receptors originate from a female donor in good health and CMV-seronegative.

The gene calls are TRBV6-1 and TRBJ1-2; D is undetermined. The CDR3 has 12 residues. Germline V gene data show CDR1 as MNHNS and CDR2 as SASEGT. V was cut by 6 bases and J by 5 bases, with 10 bases left in between. DNA for the CDR3: TGTGCCAGCAGGCCCGGTTTTTATGGCTACACCTTC. Translating gives CASRPGFYGYTF.

This chain uses TRBV10-1 with TRBJ2-3; D remains unclear. V was clipped by 7 bases and J by 2 bases, with 10 bases between them. This CDR3 has 13 amino acids. Per germline, CDR1 WNHNN and CDR2 SYGVQD (reference sequence). CDR3 residues: CASKRGDTDTQYF. In DNA, the CDR3 is TGCGCCAGCAAGAGAGGAGACACAGATACGCAGTATTTT.

The chain couples TRBV27 to TRBJ1-4; TRBD1 matches 7 bases. V trimming: 7 bases; J trimming: 4 bases; junction bases outside the gene matches: 6. Looked up from germline, CDR1 is MNHEY and CDR2 is SMNVEV (reference sequence). CDR3 size: 14 residues. CDR3: CASKRDRLNEKLFF. CDR3 bases: TGTGCCAGCAAACGGGACAGACTTAATGAAAAACTGTTTTTT.

This clone was seen only once. The chain uses TRBV7-9 and TRBJ1-1, with D uncertain. The V and J ends lost 5 bases and 0 bases respectively, with 16 bases between them. The CDR3 has 16 amino acids. Germline assignment: CDR1 SEHNR and CDR2 FQNEAQ (reference sequence). The CDR3 DNA is TGTGCCAGCAGCCCGACGACAAAAGCTTTGAACACTGAAGCTTTCTTT. Protein product: CASSPTTKALNTEAFF. Complete variable domain (other parts from reference TRBV7-9 and TRBJ1-1): DTGVSQNPRHKITKRGQNVTFRCDPISEHNRLYWYRQTLGQGPEFLTYFQNEAQLEKSRLLSDRFSAERPKGSFSTLEIQRTEQGDSAMYLCASSPTTKALNTEAFFGQGTRLTVV.

The chain recombines TRBV9 with TRBJ1-2; TRBD1 is a possible D gene (5 bases). V was cut by 0 bases and J by 7 bases, with 16 bases left in between. Germline CDR1 reads SGDLS; CDR2 reads YYNGEE. The CDR3 sequence is 15 residues long. As DNA, the CDR3 is TGTGCCAGCAGCGTAGCTATCTCTACAGGAAGTGGCTACACCTTC. Translation gives CASSVAISTGSGYTF.

The chain uses TRBV18 and TRBJ2-5, with 8 bases lining up with TRBD1. V was clipped by 5 bases and J by 0 bases; unmatched bases: 2. Germline V gene sequence: CDR1 KGHSH, CDR2 LQKENI. This CDR3 has 14 amino acids. DNA of the CDR3: TGTGCCAGCTCAAGGACAGGGCACCAAGAGACCCAGTACTTC. As protein: CASSRTGHQETQYF.

This chain connects TRBV18 to TRBJ2-5; D is undetermined. The CDR3 covers 13 residues. Germline V gene lookup returns CDR1 KGHSH and CDR2 LQKENI. The germline V and J ends were trimmed by 0 bases and 2 bases, with 4 bases remaining between them. The CDR3, as DNA: TGTGCCAGCTCACCACCCGTACAAGAGACCCAGTACTTC. Translating gives CASSPPVQETQYF.

This clone showed up just once. The rearrangement joins TRBV4-1 to TRBJ1-1, with 7 bases identical to TRBD1. CDR1 is MGHRA and CDR2 is YSYEKL in the germline V gene. This CDR3 spans 13 amino acids. J lost 0 bases, V lost 8 bases, and 3 bases had no gene match. CDR3 protein: CASGDRMNTEAFF. As DNA, the CDR3 is TGCGCCAGCGGGGACAGAATGAACACTGAAGCTTTCTTT.

This rearrangement joins TRBV4-2 to TRBJ2-4; 7 bases map to TRBD1. The J segment lost 6 bases and the V segment lost 1 base, leaving 12 bases of the junction unmatched. Germline CDR1 and CDR2: LGHNA and YNFKEQ. CDR3 length: 17 amino acids. The CDR3 sequence: CASSQGVVQGERNIQYF. The CDR3 region has the DNA TGTGCCAGCAGCCAAGGGGTGGTCCAGGGGGAGAGAAACATTCAGTACTTC.